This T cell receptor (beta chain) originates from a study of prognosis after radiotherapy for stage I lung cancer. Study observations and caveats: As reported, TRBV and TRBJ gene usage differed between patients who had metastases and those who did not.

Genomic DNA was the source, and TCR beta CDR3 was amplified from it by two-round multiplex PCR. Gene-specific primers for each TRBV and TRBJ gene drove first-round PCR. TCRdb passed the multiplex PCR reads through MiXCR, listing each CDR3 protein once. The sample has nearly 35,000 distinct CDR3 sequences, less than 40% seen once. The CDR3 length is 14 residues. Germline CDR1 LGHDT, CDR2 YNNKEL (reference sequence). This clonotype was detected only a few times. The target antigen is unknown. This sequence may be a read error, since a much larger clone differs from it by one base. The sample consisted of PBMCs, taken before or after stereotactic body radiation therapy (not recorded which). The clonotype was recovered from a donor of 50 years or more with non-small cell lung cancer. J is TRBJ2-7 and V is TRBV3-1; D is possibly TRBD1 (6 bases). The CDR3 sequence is CAGSQAAGVGEQYF. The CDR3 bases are TGTGCCGGCAGCCAAGCGGCAGGGGTTGGCGAGCAGTACTTC.